The 29 T cell receptor beta chains below come from one sample, sequenced in a study of T cell changes during pregnancy in multiple sclerosis (dated by TCRdb to about 2019). Library creation used the immunoSEQ multiplex PCR assay. In its TCRdb copy, this immuneACCESS table keeps in-frame sequences only and misses some clones. Where compared with another copy, unresolved V genes explain less than half of these, and the others have no known cause. In this sample the table shows 50,000 or so clones, over 80% of which occur a single time. 0.25% of the sample is taken by the ten largest. This material consisted of CD4+ T cells from peripheral blood mononuclear cells, taken in the third trimester of pregnancy. These TCRs come from a female donor with multiple sclerosis, enrolled in a pregnancy study.

On this clone: This specimen includes other DNA sequences encoding the same CDR3. This chain links TRBV25-1 with TRBJ2-1; 10 bases agree with TRBD2. This CDR3 contains 16 residues. Germline CDR1 reads MGHDK; CDR2 reads SYGVNS. V gave up 3 bases and J gave up 1 base; unmatched junction bases: 3. The CDR3 DNA reads TGTGCCAGCAGTGACTTAGCGGGGGGTTCCTACAATGAGCAGTTCTTC. It yields the protein CASSDLAGGSYNEQFF.

V is TRBV2 and J is TRBJ1-5, with 7 bases that match TRBD1. Per germline, CDR1 SNHLY and CDR2 FYNNEI. CDR3 length: 13 amino acids. J was trimmed by 7 bases and V by 6 bases; bases with no gene match: 6. The CDR3 DNA reads as TGTGCCAGCAGCCCCGACAGGGTCCAGCCCCAGCATTTT. Translation gives CASSPDRVQPQHF.

The chain links TRBV20-1 to TRBJ2-5; D is unresolved. CDR1 and CDR2 (germline): DFQATT, SNEGSKA (reference sequence). This CDR3 contains 11 residues. Trimming left V 6 bases short and J 2 bases short, with 7 bases between. This CDR3 reads CSAEDQETQYF. CDR3 in DNA: TGCAGTGCCGAGGATCAAGAGACCCAGTACTTC.

The V gene is TRBV19, the J gene TRBJ2-2; D is perhaps TRBD1 (5 bases). CDR3 length equals 15 residues. Germline V gene lookup returns CDR1 LNHDA and CDR2 SQIVND (reference sequence). V was cut by 9 bases and J by 3 bases, with 17 bases left in between. The CDR3 region is CASKKGALDTGELFF. CDR3 nucleotides: TGTGCCAGCAAAAAAGGGGCGTTGGACACCGGGGAGCTGTTTTTT.

The V gene is TRBV30, the J gene TRBJ2-7; D unclear. V gave up 0 bases and J gave up 1 base, with 7 bases separating them. CDR1 and CDR2 (germline): GTSNPN, SVGIG (reference sequence). The length of the CDR3 is 13 residues. In DNA, the CDR3 is TGTGCCTGGAGTGTACTACTGTCCTACGAGCAGTACTTC. It yields the protein CAWSVLLSYEQYF.

The V and J genes are TRBV15 and TRBJ2-5; TRBD2 is a possible D gene (5 bases). The CDR3 runs to 14 residues. The V gene's germline CDR1 is LNHNV and CDR2 YYDKDF (reference sequence). V gave up 0 bases and J gave up 3 bases, with 8 bases separating them. CDR3 amino acids: CATSRDGREETQYF. CDR3 nucleotide sequence: TGTGCCACCAGCAGAGATGGGCGGGAAGAGACCCAGTACTTC.

The chain carries TRBV2 and TRBJ2-7; weak D call: TRBD2 (6 bases). Germline CDR1 is SNHLY and CDR2 is FYNNEI. This CDR3 spans 15 amino acids. Trimming pared 5 bases from V and 2 bases from J, leaving 16 bases between. CDR3 in amino acids: CASSPERVHTYEQYF. CDR3 coding DNA: TGTGCCAGCAGTCCGGAGCGGGTACACACCTACGAGCAGTACTTC.

The J gene is TRBJ2-1, the V gene TRBV28, with 8 bases lining up with TRBD2. This CDR3 has 15 residues. Per germline, CDR1 MDHEN and CDR2 SYDVKM. The trim removed 2 bases at V and 0 bases at J, leaving 0 bases unmatched. In nucleotides, the CDR3 is TGTGCCAGCAGTTTAACTAGCGGCTCCTACAATGAGCAGTTCTTC. Translation gives CASSLTSGSYNEQFF. Full variable domain (outside the CDR3, taken from reference TRBV28 and TRBJ2-1): DVKVTQSSRYLVKRTGEKVFLECVQDMDHENMFWYRQDPGLGLRLIYFSYDVKMKEKGDIPEGYSVSREKKERFSLILESASTNQTSMYLCASSLTSGSYNEQFFGPGTRLTVL.

CDR3 in DNA: TGTGCCAGCAGCTCCGGGACTAGCGGAACAACCGGGGAGCTGTTTTTT. This translates into CASSSGTSGTTGELFF. V gene TRBV5-4 combines with J gene TRBJ2-2, with TRBD2 matching over 11 bases. The V gene's germline CDR1 is SGHNT and CDR2 YYREEE (reference sequence). The ends lost 3 bases at V and 5 bases at J; junction bases unmatched: 6. The CDR3 sequence is 16 residues long.

The V call is TRBV5-4, the J call TRBJ2-1; 10 bases are shared with TRBD2. The V and J ends lost 4 bases and 7 bases, in that order; junction bases with no gene match: 8. The V gene's germline CDR1 is SGHNT and CDR2 YYREEE (reference sequence). The CDR3 runs to 15 residues. CDR3 sequence (DNA): TGTGCCAGCAGCAGGCCTAGCGGGAGTCAGAATGAGCAGTTCTTC. Its protein product is CASSRPSGSQNEQFF.

The chain has TRBV25-1 and TRBJ2-5, with a tentative D call TRBD1 (6 bases). Germline-derived CDR1 and CDR2 are MGHDK and SYGVNS. Trimming stripped 2 bases from V and 4 bases from J, with 14 bases between. The CDR3 loop spans 15 amino acids. The CDR3, as DNA: TGTGCCAGCAGTGAACCTCAGGGGCTGGGAGAGACCCAGTACTTC. It encodes CASSEPQGLGETQYF. The variable domain in full, completed from reference TRBV25-1 and TRBJ2-5, reads EADIYQTPRYLVIGTGKKITLECSQTMGHDKMYWYQQDPGMELHLIHYSYGVNSTEKGDLSSESTVSRIRTEHFPLTLESARPSHTSQYLCASSEPQGLGETQYFGPGTRLLVL.

The chain recombines TRBV18 with TRBJ2-2; tentative D call: TRBD1 (6 bases). This CDR3 is built from 15 residues. The germline gives CDR1 KGHSH, CDR2 LQKENI. V lost 3 bases to trimming and J lost 3 bases, with 11 bases between them. CDR3: CASSPGATDTGELFF. For the CDR3, the DNA is TGTGCCAGCTCACCGGGGGCGACCGACACCGGGGAGCTGTTTTTT.

The chain links TRBV27 to TRBJ2-7; the match to TRBD1 covers 7 bases. The V gene's germline CDR1 is MNHEY and CDR2 SMNVEV (reference sequence). The CDR3 sequence is 15 residues long. V was clipped by 5 bases and J by 3 bases; unmatched bases: 10. This CDR3 reads CASSRTGTVFYEQYF. The CDR3 coding sequence is TGTGCCAGCAGTCGAACCGGGACAGTGTTCTACGAGCAGTACTTC.

The gene calls are TRBV7-2 and TRBJ1-1; no reliable D call. Between the trimmed V and J ends, which lost 1 base and 4 bases, there was a span of 10 bases. CDR1 and CDR2 from the germline V gene are SGHTA and FQGNSA. This CDR3 region has 14 residues. The CDR3 region has the DNA TGTGCCAGCAGCTTAGGAGCGGGAGGCACTGAAGCTTTCTTT. Amino acids: CASSLGAGGTEAFF.

This clone was detected once. The DNA of the CDR3 is TGTGCCAGCAGCCAAGGGACAGGGGGCTCGTACAATGAGCAGTTCTTC. Its translation is CASSQGTGGSYNEQFF. The chain recombines TRBV7-3 with TRBJ2-1; 12 positions match TRBD1. Looked up from germline, CDR1 is SGHTA and CDR2 is FQGTGA. CDR3 length: 16 residues. With V trimmed by 5 bases and J by 4 bases, 6 bases remained unmatched.

J is TRBJ2-3 and V is TRBV19; D is unresolved. The CDR3 sequence is 13 residues long. Trimming left V 10 bases short and J 2 bases short, with 13 bases between. Germline lookup yields CDR1 LNHDA and CDR2 SQIVND (reference sequence). The CDR3 spells CATQTTDTDTQYF. The CDR3, as DNA: TGTGCCACTCAGACGACTGACACAGATACGCAGTATTTT.

The rearrangement joins TRBV27 to TRBJ1-5; no clear D. In germline, CDR1 is MNHEY, CDR2 SMNVEV (reference sequence). The CDR3 spans 14 residues. Trimming removed 3 bases from V and 6 bases from J, with 12 bases in between. The CDR3 DNA reads as TGTGCCAGCAGTTTTGTCCGAGGAGGTCAGCCCCAGCATTTT. Translating gives CASSFVRGGQPQHF.

Comments on this clone: Lacking the conserved final phenylalanine or tryptophan, this CDR3 likely reflects a read error. The DNA is omitted, as the CDR3 cannot be located on it reliably, and the CDR3 follows TCRdb's listing. The chain combines TRBV18 with TRBJ1-3; the listed D gene, TRBD1, was not tested against the DNA. Germline-derived CDR1 and CDR2 are KGHSH and LQKENI. A total of 12 residues make up the CDR3, ends included. The CDR3 sequence is CASSSDRGLSWR.

The chain carries TRBV15 and TRBJ2-3, with 7 bases fitting TRBD2. This CDR3 has 13 amino acids. V shed 7 bases and J 6 bases; nucleotides not matched to a gene: 7. Germline CDR1 and CDR2: LNHNV and YYDKDF (reference sequence). The CDR3 DNA reads TGTGCCACCAAGAAGCGGGACCTCGATACGCAGTATTTT. Residues: CATKKRDLDTQYF.

The chain employs TRBV2 and TRBJ2-5; 7 bases line up with TRBD1. Germline CDR1 SNHLY, CDR2 FYNNEI. J lost 1 base, V lost 5 bases, and 4 bases had no gene match. This CDR3 spans 14 amino acids. This CDR3 is CASSLTGSQETQYF. CDR3 DNA: TGTGCCAGCAGTTTGACAGGGTCCCAAGAGACCCAGTACTTC.

V usage is TRBV19 and J usage is TRBJ2-6; D perhaps matches TRBD1 (6 bases). This CDR3 has 21 residues. The V end was cut by 3 bases, the J end by 0 bases, with 24 bases between. The germline V gene has CDR1 LNHDA and CDR2 SQIVND (reference sequence). As DNA, the CDR3 is TGTGCCAGTAGTATGTCTTGGCAGGGGTCCCCTCTCTTCTCTGGGGCCAACGTCCTGACTTTC. The encoded protein is CASSMSWQGSPLFSGANVLTF.

The V gene is TRBV6-1, the J gene TRBJ2-2; D possibly corresponds to TRBD2 (6 bases). The CDR3 is made up of 14 amino acids. V lost 7 bases and J 3 bases, leaving 12 bases between the germline ends. Germline CDR1 and CDR2: MNHNS and SASEGT. As DNA, the CDR3 is TGTGCCAGCAAGTTGAGGAGGGACACCGGGGAGCTGTTTTTT. It translates to CASKLRRDTGELFF.

This clone is a singleton in its sample. This sequence joins TRBV5-1 and TRBJ1-1; 7 nucleotides align to TRBD1. This CDR3 has 17 residues. Losses at the gene ends were 3 bases for V and 0 bases for J; bases not matched to a gene: 11. Germline V gene lookup returns CDR1 SGHRS and CDR2 YFSETQ. The CDR3 spells CASSSFATGDLNTEAFF. The DNA of the CDR3 is TGCGCCAGCAGCTCCTTCGCCACAGGGGATTTGAACACTGAAGCTTTCTTT.

The V and J genes are TRBV7-3 and TRBJ2-5, with 9 bases lining up with TRBD2. Germline loops: CDR1 SGHTA, CDR2 FQGTGA. V shed 5 bases and J 5 bases; nucleotides not matched to a gene: 9. This CDR3 spans 15 amino acids. The CDR3 loop is CASSPVAGEGETQYF. CDR3 DNA: TGTGCCAGCAGCCCAGTAGCGGGGGAGGGGGAGACCCAGTACTTC.

The chain couples TRBV5-1 to TRBJ1-4; maybe TRBD1 (6 bases). CDR3 length equals 15 residues. The germline V gene has CDR1 SGHRS and CDR2 YFSETQ. Trimming took 7 bases from V and 2 from J, leaving 15 bases between them. This chain's CDR3 is CASRNIQGTNEKLFF. CDR3 in DNA: TGCGCCAGCCGAAATATACAGGGCACTAATGAAAAACTGTTTTTT.

The genes are TRBV2 and TRBJ1-5; D possibly corresponds to TRBD1 (5 bases). Looked up from germline, CDR1 is SNHLY and CDR2 is FYNNEI. V shed 6 bases and J shed 5 bases, with 14 bases lying between them. This CDR3 is built from 14 residues. The CDR3 region has the DNA TGTGCCAGCAGGAAGGGAGGGGCGGATCAGCCCCAGCATTTT. Protein: CASRKGGADQPQHF.

The V call is TRBV6-5, the J call TRBJ1-1, with 7 bases matching TRBD1. Germline CDR1 and CDR2: MNHEY and SVGAGI. V lost 0 bases and J lost 1; bases outside the gene matches: 2. This CDR3 has 15 residues. CDR3 nucleotides: TGTGCCAGCAGTTACTCGTCAGGGGGGAACACTGAAGCTTTCTTT. Translation gives CASSYSSGGNTEAFF.

This rearrangement joins TRBV6-1 to TRBJ2-7; 8 bases fit TRBD2. Germline V gene data show CDR1 as MNHNS and CDR2 as SASEGT. J lost 6 bases, V lost 7 bases, and 8 bases had no gene match. The CDR3 length is 13 residues. The DNA of the CDR3 is TGTGCCAGCACCACAGGACTAGCCTCCGAGCAGTACTTC. Protein: CASTTGLASEQYF.

This clone was detected a few times. The chain joins TRBV7-2 to TRBJ1-5; D may be TRBD1 (5 bases). The CDR3 totals 16 residues. CDR1 is SGHTA, CDR2 FQGNSA, per germline. The V and J ends lost 0 bases and 0 bases respectively, with 9 bases between them. Here the CDR3 DNA reads TGTGCCAGCAGCTTAGCCAGGGTCCATAGCAATCAGCCCCAGCATTTT. Encoded protein: CASSLARVHSNQPQHF.